This T cell receptor beta chain comes out of a study of post-analysis software for immune sequencing data. At the level of the study: In terms of disease course, relapsing-remitting, secondary progressive and progressive-relapsing multiple sclerosis were included.

There are 10 residues in the CDR3. Germline V gene data show CDR1 as SGHKS and CDR2 as YYEKEE (reference sequence). The V end lost 3 bases, the J end lost 7 bases, and 5 bases lay between the germline ends. This clonotype showed up many times. Its antigen is not known. Incorporated into the TCR beta cDNA libraries were unique molecular identifiers, which served to reduce PCR and sequencing biases. One entry per CDR3 protein, called by TCRdb with MiXCR from the PCR reads. Of roughly 200,000 distinct CDR3 sequences listed, approximately 30% were seen once; the top ten hold less than 4%. Regarding the study as a whole: Patients showed TRBV5-6, TRBV5-1 and TRBV20-1 among about five TRBV segments more frequent than in controls. Multiple sclerosis was associated with a significant reduction in normalized Chao1 diversity relative to controls.

This sequence was found in a girl under 18 with multiple sclerosis. This chain links TRBV5-5 with TRBJ2-7, with D unclear. Sequencing was carried out using blood. The CDR3 bases are TGTGCCAGCAGCTACGTGGAGCAGTACTTC. Translation: CASSYVEQYF.